This entry lists 22 T cell receptor beta chains sequenced from one sample in a study of blood T cell repertoires in COVID-19. Profiled with immunoSEQ multiplex PCR; TCRdb holds only in-frame clones, not every one. Found here are around 37,000 clones, 90% of them singletons; the top ten hold less than 30%. Sequencing input: peripheral blood. The receptors here all came from a man between 60 and 75 years old with active or convalescent COVID-19.

The chain employs TRBV28 and TRBJ2-3; D is unclear. Germline CDR1 reads MDHEN; CDR2 reads SYDVKM. The CDR3 spans 12 residues. Trimming took off 8 bases at V and 3 bases at J, with 9 bases between the two ends. CDR3 in amino acids: CASHTRTDTQYF. Here the CDR3 DNA reads TGTGCCAGCCATACAAGAACAGATACGCAGTATTTT.

The V call is TRBV30, the J call TRBJ2-6; TRBD2 is a possible D gene (5 bases). The V end lost 1 base, the J end lost 0 bases, and 7 bases lay between the germline ends. CDR1 is GTSNPN and CDR2 is SVGIG in the germline V gene (reference sequence). This CDR3 contains 15 residues. The CDR3 region has the DNA TGTGCCTGGAGTGAAGCGGCCTCTGGGGCCAACGTCCTGACTTTC. It encodes CAWSEAASGANVLTF. Filled out from reference TRBV30 and TRBJ2-6, the complete variable domain reads SQTIHQWPATLVQPVGSPLSLECTVEGTSNPNLYWYRQAAGRGLQLLFYSVGIGQISSEVPQNLSASRPQDRQFILSSKKLLLSDSGFYLCAWSEAASGANVLTFGAGSRLTVL.

The rearrangement uses TRBV7-2 and TRBJ2-3, with D possibly matching TRBD1 (5 bases). Germline V gene sequence: CDR1 SGHTA, CDR2 FQGNSA. V dropped 1 base and J dropped 0 bases, with 8 bases sitting between them. This CDR3 contains 15 residues. As DNA, the CDR3 is TGTGCCAGCAGCTTAGTTGGGGCTAGCACAGATACGCAGTATTTT. As protein: CASSLVGASTDTQYF.

The V call is TRBV2, the J call TRBJ1-2; perhaps TRBD1 as D (6 bases). V was shortened by 3 bases and J by 3 bases, with 8 bases between the two germline ends. The CDR3 spans 13 residues. Germline CDR1 is SNHLY and CDR2 is FYNNEI. The DNA of the CDR3 is TGTGCCAGCAGTGAGGGGACATACTATGGCTACACCTTC. Protein sequence: CASSEGTYYGYTF.

The chain is built from TRBV9 and TRBJ2-5; 12 bases fit TRBD2. Per germline, CDR1 SGDLS and CDR2 YYNGEE. CDR3 size: 18 residues. The V and J ends lost 0 bases and 7 bases, in that order; junction bases with no gene match: 13. The CDR3: CASSVEPSGRARGGTQYF. The CDR3 bases are TGTGCCAGCAGCGTAGAGCCTAGCGGGAGGGCCCGAGGGGGGACCCAGTACTTC.

CDR3 loop: CASSPGQGGQPQHF. For the CDR3, the DNA is TGTGCCAGCAGCCCGGGACAGGGAGGACAGCCCCAGCATTTT. V gene TRBV2 combines with J gene TRBJ1-5, with 9 nucleotides matching TRBD1. Germline values: CDR1 SNHLY, CDR2 FYNNEI. The V and J ends lost 6 bases and 7 bases, in that order; junction bases with no gene match: 7. The CDR3 is 14 residues long.

The chain joins TRBV11-2 to TRBJ2-3; D is possibly TRBD2 (6 bases). The V gene lost 4 bases and the J gene lost 1 base, with 9 bases spanning the gap. Germline V gene sequence: CDR1 SGHAT, CDR2 FQNNGV. The CDR3 has 14 residues. CDR3 nucleotide sequence: TGTGCCAGCAGCTCGACTAGACGCACAGATACGCAGTATTTT. It translates to CASSSTRRTDTQYF.

V and J are TRBV29-1 and TRBJ2-5; the D gene is possibly TRBD2 (6 bases). Trimming stripped 8 bases from V and 4 bases from J, with 20 bases between. The CDR3 is 14 amino acids. Germline V gene data show CDR1 as SQVTM and CDR2 as ANQGSEA. The chain's CDR3 is CSTVLLVGGETQYF. CDR3 in DNA: TGCAGCACCGTCTTACTAGTGGGGGGAGAGACCCAGTACTTC.

This clone was observed a handful of times. The chain is built from TRBV15 and TRBJ2-4; possibly TRBD1 for D (6 bases). The CDR3 sequence is 17 residues long. Between the trimmed V and J ends, which lost 2 bases and 0 bases, there was a span of 14 bases. CDR1 LNHNV and CDR2 YYDKDF come from the germline V gene (reference sequence). CDR3 sequence: CATSRPRDKKAKNIQYF. For the CDR3, the DNA is TGTGCCACCAGCAGACCCCGGGACAAAAAAGCCAAAAACATTCAGTACTTC.

V and J are TRBV4-3 and TRBJ2-7, with 9 bases identical to TRBD2. J lost 4 bases, V lost 0 bases, and 4 bases had no gene match. This CDR3 contains 15 residues. The germline V gene has CDR1 LGHNA and CDR2 YSLEER. CDR3 sequence: CASSQDRSGRYEQYF. The CDR3 DNA sequence: TGCGCCAGCAGCCAAGATCGAAGCGGGAGGTACGAGCAGTACTTC.

V and J are TRBV6-2 or TRBV6-3 and TRBJ2-5; 8 bases fit TRBD2. Trimming cost V 3 bases and J 5 bases; bases outside gene matches: 8. Germline V gives CDR1 MNHEY, CDR2 SVGEGT. The CDR3 length is 15 residues. As DNA, the CDR3 is TGTGCCAGCAGTTATGACGGGAGGGTCGCCGAGACCCAGTACTTC. It encodes CASSYDGRVAETQYF.

The genes are TRBV4-3 and TRBJ1-2, with D tentatively TRBD1 (5 bases). Per germline, CDR1 LGHNA and CDR2 YSLEER. Trimming took off 6 bases at V and 7 bases at J, with 21 bases between the two ends. This CDR3 region has 15 residues. CDR3 DNA sequence: TGCGCCAGCAGTCCGACGACAGAAACCTCTCGTGGCTACACCTTC. Encoded protein: CASSPTTETSRGYTF.

This sequence joins TRBV18 and TRBJ1-2; 7 nucleotides agree with TRBD1. This CDR3 is built from 14 residues. In germline, CDR1 is KGHSH, CDR2 LQKENI. Germline trimming cut 9 bases from V and 4 bases from J; bases unmatched to any gene: 11. In DNA, the CDR3 is TGTGCCAGTTCCCCGGGGACAGAGAGCTATGGCTACACCTTC. It codes for CASSPGTESYGYTF.

This chain connects TRBV28 to TRBJ2-5; TRBD1 matches 8 bases. J was trimmed by 3 bases and V by 3 bases; bases with no gene match: 15. This CDR3 is 18 amino acids long. Germline CDR1 is MDHEN and CDR2 is SYDVKM. In DNA form, the CDR3 reads TGTGCCAGCAGTTTTTGGTCTGCAACCGGGACAGGTGAAGAGACCCAGTACTTC. This translates into CASSFWSATGTGEETQYF.

The rearrangement joins TRBV5-4 to TRBJ2-3, with 9 bases aligning to TRBD2. In germline, CDR1 is SGHNT, CDR2 YYREEE (reference sequence). With 0 bases clipped from V and 8 bases from J, the junction kept 10 bases outside the gene matches. The CDR3 contains 16 residues. The CDR3 loop reads CASSLASGGRVVTQYF. The CDR3 DNA reads TGTGCCAGCAGCTTGGCCAGTGGCGGGAGGGTGGTTACGCAGTATTTT.

This clone has just one count. Its ends do not fully match the called genes, so a read error is possible. V usage is TRBV24-1 and J usage is TRBJ2-3, with unresolved D. Germline values: CDR1 KGHDR, CDR2 SFDVKD. CDR3 size: 13 residues. The CDR3 region has the DNA TGTGCCACTAGTGGCTGGAGACCAGATACGCAGTATTTT. Protein product: CATSGWRPDTQYF.

This clone was detected a few times. This CDR3 is CASSFEGGPEGEQYF. DNA for the CDR3: TGTGCCAGCAGCTTTGAAGGAGGGCCCGAGGGGGAGCAGTACTTC. V gene TRBV5-8 combines with J gene TRBJ2-7; D is possibly TRBD2 (6 bases). The V gene lost 2 bases and the J gene lost 7 bases, with 19 bases spanning the gap. The CDR3 runs to 15 residues. Germline values: CDR1 SGHTS, CDR2 YDEGEE.

J is TRBJ2-1 and V is TRBV2; TRBD2 agrees at 7 bases. The trim removed 9 bases at V and 2 bases at J, leaving 4 bases unmatched. Germline CDR1 reads SNHLY; CDR2 reads FYNNEI. This CDR3 is 13 amino acids long. Written as DNA, the CDR3 is TGTGCCAGTTGGGGGGGACCCTACAATGAGCAGTTCTTC. Translation gives CASWGGPYNEQFF. Filled out from reference TRBV2 and TRBJ2-1, the complete variable domain reads EPEVTQTPSHQVTQMGQEVILRCVPISNHLYFYWYRQILGQKVEFLVSFYNNEISEKSEIFDDQFSVERPDGSNFTLKIRSTKLEDSAMYFCASWGGPYNEQFFGPGTRLTVL.

The chain combines TRBV11-2 with TRBJ1-5; 8 positions match TRBD1. J was trimmed by 7 bases and V by 1 base; bases with no gene match: 6. The CDR3 runs 15 residues. From germline, CDR1 is SGHAT and CDR2 FQNNGV. The CDR3 DNA reads as TGTGCCAGCAGCTTAGTCGCAGGGGGCAGGCAGCCCCAGCATTTT. As protein: CASSLVAGGRQPQHF. The variable domain in full, with the rest retrieved from reference TRBV11-2 and TRBJ1-5, is EAGVAQSPRYKIIEKRQSVAFWCNPISGHATLYWYQQILGQGPKLLIQFQNNGVVDDSQLPKDRFSAERLKGVDSTLKIQPAKLEDSAVYLCASSLVAGGRQPQHFGDGTRLSIL.

V usage is TRBV6-5 and J usage is TRBJ2-5; 9 nucleotides match TRBD1. The trim removed 2 bases at V and 2 bases at J, leaving 3 bases unmatched. The CDR3 is 15 amino acids. CDR1 and CDR2 (germline): MNHEY, SVGAGI. In nucleotides, the CDR3 is TGTGCCAGCAGTTACGGGACAGGGATACAAGAGACCCAGTACTTC. Amino acid sequence: CASSYGTGIQETQYF.

The chain combines TRBV5-1 with TRBJ2-1, with 10 positions matching TRBD2. Germline V gives CDR1 SGHRS, CDR2 YFSETQ. V was clipped by 5 bases and J by 3 bases; unmatched bases: 5. CDR3 length: 15 amino acids. CDR3 residues: CASRVGLAVYNEQFF. The CDR3 DNA sequence: TGCGCCAGCAGGGTCGGACTAGCGGTCTACAATGAGCAGTTCTTC.

The chain carries TRBV30 and TRBJ2-5, with a tentative D call TRBD2 (5 bases). CDR1 is GTSNPN, CDR2 SVGIG, per germline (reference sequence). The CDR3 is made up of 16 amino acids. V lost 3 bases, J lost 0 bases, and 17 bases lay in between. The CDR3 protein is CAWRVPWQRYQETQYF. The CDR3 nucleotides read TGTGCCTGGAGGGTACCCTGGCAGCGGTACCAAGAGACCCAGTACTTC.